This T cell receptor (beta chain) appears in the sequencing data of a study of blood T cell repertoires in COVID-19. The overall study: Sample material is recorded as cDNA or gDNA derived from T cells, B-cell-depleted T cells, or PBMCs.

CDR3 length equals 17 residues. The junction had 8 bases not matched to a gene; V was cut back by 2 bases and J by 2 bases. The germline V gene encodes CDR1 SGHRS and CDR2 YFSETQ. Assay: immunoSEQ multiplex PCR; the TCRdb copy retains only in-frame clones and omits some. The sample holds 500,000 or so clones, about nine tenths seen once. Participants' own reports of clinical history determined their cohort assignment. V is TRBV5-1 and J is TRBJ2-2; 8 nucleotides agree with TRBD2. The TCR sequence derives from a woman between 18 and 30 years old who had recovered from COVID-19. The sequenced material came from PBMCs or T cells enriched from blood (not recorded which). CDR3 coding DNA: TGCGCCAGCAGCTTTCCGGCGGGGGGTATTAACACCGGGGAGCTGTTTTTT. It codes for CASSFPAGGINTGELFF.